The T cell receptor beta chain described here comes from a study of healthy donors' naive CD4 and CD8 T cells. The CDR3 covers 15 residues. Germline values: CDR1 LNHDA, CDR2 SQIVND (reference sequence). The V end was cut by 6 bases, the J end by 3 bases, with 15 bases between. A linear amplification protocol produced the TCR libraries from around 0.55 ug of total RNA. TCRdb called the reads again in MiXCR, with one record for every CDR3 protein. The data hold 150,000 to 200,000 distinct CDR3 sequences, with 65% to 80% observed a single time. The receptor's source is a pool of human donors in good health; the sample pools cells from several healthy donors. The chain carries TRBV19 and TRBJ1-5; D is uncertain. The sequenced sample was naive CD4+ and CD8+ T cells sorted from blood, pooled from several donors. The CDR3 nucleotides are TGTGCCAGTAGAGGAGCGGAGGGCTACAATCAGCCCCAGCATTTT. Translating it yields CASRGAEGYNQPQHF.